The 29 T cell receptor beta chains below come from one sample, sequenced in a study of graft-versus-host responses after intestinal transplantation. The antigens these receptors bind are not known. The method was immunoSEQ multiplex PCR; TCRdb's version includes in-frame clones alone and lacks a portion of them. The sample shows some 97,000 clones, roughly 87% of them seen only once. Sample: unstimulated CD4+ T cells sorted from spleen or lymph node cells, taken before transplant. The source is a human donor who was the organ donor for an intestinal transplant.

This chain connects TRBV18 to TRBJ1-1, with D unresolved. V was shortened by 4 bases and J by 3 bases, with 15 bases between the two germline ends. CDR3 length: 15 amino acids. The germline CDR1 and CDR2 sequences are KGHSH and LQKENI. CDR3 bases: TGTGCCAGCTCACATTCTCCGGGGTTTTACACTGAAGCTTTCTTT. Translating it yields CASSHSPGFYTEAFF.

The gene calls are TRBV5-1 and TRBJ1-2; TRBD1 is a possible D gene (6 bases). The V and J ends lost 0 bases and 6 bases respectively, with 12 bases between them. In germline, CDR1 is SGHRS, CDR2 YFSETQ. CDR3 length equals 14 residues. The CDR3 bases are TGCGCCAGCAGCTTGGGGCCCAGGGGAAATGGCTACACCTTC. Amino acids: CASSLGPRGNGYTF.

In this sample, this clone turned up once. The rearrangement joins TRBV18 to TRBJ1-2, with TRBD1 matching over 7 bases. Germline trimming cut 2 bases from V and 4 bases from J; bases unmatched to any gene: 7. The CDR3 has 15 amino acids. Per germline, CDR1 KGHSH and CDR2 LQKENI. CDR3 protein: CASSPALGDSYGYTF. CDR3 sequence (DNA): TGTGCCAGCTCACCAGCATTAGGGGACAGCTATGGCTACACCTTC.

The V and J genes are TRBV19 and TRBJ1-2, with D possibly being TRBD1 (6 bases). Germline values: CDR1 LNHDA, CDR2 SQIVND (reference sequence). Deletions cut 5 bases from V and 0 bases from J, with 10 bases between. The CDR3 has 14 residues. In DNA form, the CDR3 reads TGTGCCAGTAGTGCGACAGGAGCTAACTATGGCTACACCTTC. Translated, it gives CASSATGANYGYTF.

V usage is TRBV6-5 and J usage is TRBJ1-6; perhaps TRBD1 as D (5 bases). In germline, CDR1 is MNHEY, CDR2 SVGAGI. The CDR3 has 16 amino acids. V was pared by 0 bases and J by 9 bases, with 15 bases between. CDR3 sequence: CASSYSKAQAGSPLHF. The CDR3 bases are TGTGCCAGCAGTTACTCGAAGGCACAGGCCGGTTCACCCCTCCACTTT.

This clone was detected only once. The junction departs from the called germline gene at one end, perhaps through a read error. The chain combines TRBV7-2 with TRBJ2-7; 9 bases align to TRBD2. The CDR3 totals 14 residues. Per the germline V gene, CDR1 is SGHTA and CDR2 is FQGNSA. The CDR3 sequence is CASSLAGSDYEQYF. The DNA for the CDR3 is TGTGCCAGCAGCCTAGCGGGGTCGGACTACGAGCAGTACTTC.

The V gene is TRBV30, the J gene TRBJ1-6; the D gene is possibly TRBD1 (5 bases). Germline CDR1 GTSNPN, CDR2 SVGIG (reference sequence). Deletions cut 3 bases from V and 5 bases from J, with 5 bases between. The CDR3 has 12 amino acids. The CDR3 loop is CAWRDNNSPLHF. The CDR3 region has the DNA TGTGCCTGGAGGGACAATAATTCACCCCTCCACTTT. Together with reference TRBV30 and TRBJ1-6, the CDR3 gives the full variable domain: SQTIHQWPATLVQPVGSPLSLECTVEGTSNPNLYWYRQAAGRGLQLLFYSVGIGQISSEVPQNLSASRPQDRQFILSSKKLLLSDSGFYLCAWRDNNSPLHFGNGTRLTVT.

This chain connects TRBV19 to TRBJ1-5; D unclear. The V and J ends lost 2 bases and 1 base respectively, with 0 bases between them. The CDR3 has 12 amino acids. Germline CDR1 and CDR2: LNHDA and SQIVND (reference sequence). The CDR3 DNA follows: TGTGCCAGTAGTATAAGCAATCAGCCCCAGCATTTT. Translating gives CASSISNQPQHF.

The chain couples TRBV7-9 to TRBJ1-1, with D perhaps matching TRBD1 (5 bases). V was shortened by 5 bases and J by 13 bases, with 17 bases between the two germline ends. The CDR3 runs 12 residues. Germline assignment: CDR1 SEHNR and CDR2 FQNEAQ (reference sequence). The CDR3 nucleotides are TGTGCCAGCAGCCGGGACGGGCTGGGATTTTTCTTT. It specifies CASSRDGLGFFF.

The chain has TRBV6-5 and TRBJ1-4, with D hard to call. The CDR3 extends over 15 amino acids. Between the trimmed V and J ends, which lost 3 bases and 4 bases, there was a span of 12 bases. The germline V gene encodes CDR1 MNHEY and CDR2 SVGAGI. CDR3 nucleotides: TGTGCCAGCAGTTATCCCGACACCGATAATGAAAAACTGTTTTTT. Residues: CASSYPDTDNEKLFF.

This clone has more than one count but fewer than ten. The chain uses TRBV28 and TRBJ2-5, with 7 bases that match TRBD2. Per the germline V gene, CDR1 is MDHEN and CDR2 is SYDVKM. This CDR3 contains 13 residues. The V gene end was trimmed by 9 bases and the J gene end by 3 bases; junction bases not matched to a gene: 7. As DNA, the CDR3 is TGTGCCAGTTTTGCTAGCGGAGAAGAGACCCAGTACTTC. Encoded protein: CASFASGEETQYF.

This chain uses TRBV6-1 with TRBJ1-6; D uncertain. The CDR3 spans 15 residues. Germline V gene sequence: CDR1 MNHNS, CDR2 SASEGT. V lost 3 bases to trimming and J lost 10 bases, with 16 bases between them. The DNA of the CDR3 is TGTGCCAGCAGTGAGGCGGGGTGGATATCATCACCCCTCCACTTT. It encodes CASSEAGWISSPLHF.

V usage is TRBV6-5 and J usage is TRBJ2-1; 11 nucleotides align to TRBD2. The CDR3 extends over 15 amino acids. With V trimmed by 5 bases and J by 9 bases, 9 bases remained unmatched. CDR1 MNHEY and CDR2 SVGAGI come from the germline V gene. CDR3 in DNA: TGTGCCAGCAGTAGAATTAGCGGGGGGGTTGGTGAGCAGTTCTTC. Encoded protein: CASSRISGGVGEQFF.

The rearrangement uses TRBV25-1 and TRBJ2-5, with D possibly being TRBD1 or TRBD2 (6 bases each). CDR1 and CDR2 from the germline V gene are MGHDK and SYGVNS. The V end was cut by 4 bases, the J end by 4 bases, with 10 bases between. The CDR3 sequence is 13 residues long. CDR3 sequence (DNA): TGTGCCAGCAGTGTACAGGGAGGAGAGACCCAGTACTTC. It yields the protein CASSVQGGETQYF.

The chain links TRBV28 to TRBJ2-3, with 8 bases fitting TRBD1. There are 15 residues in the CDR3. Trimming cost V 5 bases and J 3 bases; bases outside gene matches: 7. In germline, CDR1 is MDHEN, CDR2 SYDVKM. CDR3 sequence reads: CASSTRQGRTDTQYF. The CDR3 DNA is TGTGCCAGCAGTACCCGACAGGGGAGGACAGATACGCAGTATTTT. Full variable domain (missing parts from reference TRBV28 and TRBJ2-3): DVKVTQSSRYLVKRTGEKVFLECVQDMDHENMFWYRQDPGLGLRLIYFSYDVKMKEKGDIPEGYSVSREKKERFSLILESASTNQTSMYLCASSTRQGRTDTQYFGPGTRLTVL.

J is TRBJ2-1 and V is TRBV6-6, with 11 bases identical to TRBD2. V lost 2 bases, J lost 15 bases, and 3 bases stayed unmatched. The germline gives CDR1 MNHNY, CDR2 SVGAGI (reference sequence). The CDR3 runs 12 residues. Written as DNA, the CDR3 is TGTGCCAGCAGTTACACTACTAGCGGGGGGTTCTTC. The encoded protein is CASSYTTSGGFF.

The chain couples TRBV6-1 to TRBJ1-6; TRBD1 is a possible D gene (6 bases). The CDR3 runs 18 residues. V lost 4 bases, J lost 4 bases, and 20 bases lay in between. From germline, CDR1 is MNHNS and CDR2 SASEGT. CDR3 amino acids: CASSAGTQGEFYNSPLHF. Here the CDR3 DNA reads TGTGCCAGCAGTGCCGGGACACAAGGAGAGTTTTATAATTCACCCCTCCACTTT.

This sequence joins TRBV7-2 and TRBJ1-5; D is ambiguous. Looked up from germline, CDR1 is SGHTA and CDR2 is FQGNSA. This CDR3 comprises 14 residues. V was clipped by 4 bases and J by 7 bases, with 14 bases between them. Here the CDR3 DNA reads TGTGCCAGCAGCTATCGGGTGGTGGGGCAGCCCCAGCATTTT. This encodes CASSYRVVGQPQHF.

This chain links TRBV11-2 with TRBJ2-3; D may be TRBD2 (5 bases). Germline lookup yields CDR1 SGHAT and CDR2 FQNNGV. The CDR3 has 14 amino acids. V gave up 3 bases and J gave up 6 bases, with 13 bases separating them. The CDR3 sequence is CASSFRRVLDTQYF. CDR3 DNA: TGTGCCAGCAGCTTCCGGCGGGTCTTGGATACGCAGTATTTT.

This chain joins TRBV28 and TRBJ1-5; TRBD1 agrees at 8 bases. The CDR3 loop spans 14 amino acids. Germline trimming cut 5 bases from V and 1 base from J; bases unmatched to any gene: 1. The germline V gene encodes CDR1 MDHEN and CDR2 SYDVKM. The CDR3 nucleotides are TGTGCCAGCAGTAGACAGGGGAGCAATCAGCCCCAGCATTTT. This translates into CASSRQGSNQPQHF.

The V call is TRBV20-1, the J call TRBJ2-7; maybe TRBD1 (5 bases). The CDR3 sequence is 10 residues long. CDR1 and CDR2 (germline): DFQATT, SNEGSKA (reference sequence). Trimming removed 6 bases at V and 6 bases at J, with 9 bases between. CDR3 sequence (DNA): TGCAGTGCGCGGACATCCGAGCAGTACTTC. Translated: CSARTSEQYF.

The chain links TRBV28 to TRBJ2-7; 7 nucleotides agree with TRBD1. This CDR3 comprises 16 residues. J was trimmed by 0 bases and V by 7 bases; bases with no gene match: 12. Germline loops: CDR1 MDHEN, CDR2 SYDVKM. CDR3 nucleotide sequence: TGTGCCAGCACCCACATACAGGGGATCGGCTCCTACGAGCAGTACTTC. It encodes CASTHIQGIGSYEQYF.

This chain joins TRBV30 and TRBJ2-5; D is uncertain. This CDR3 spans 14 amino acids. V was clipped by 3 bases and J by 0 bases, with 11 bases between them. CDR1 GTSNPN and CDR2 SVGIG come from the germline V gene (reference sequence). The CDR3 bases are TGTGCCTGGAGAGCCCGAGTGTACCAAGAGACCCAGTACTTC. Translated: CAWRARVYQETQYF.

The chain couples TRBV5-1 to TRBJ1-1, with 8 positions matching TRBD1. This CDR3 region has 14 residues. The junction had 4 bases not matched to a gene; V was cut back by 4 bases and J by 2 bases. CDR1 is SGHRS and CDR2 is YFSETQ in the germline V gene. In nucleotides, the CDR3 is TGCGCCAGCAGCCTCACAGGGGGTAACACTGAAGCTTTCTTT. Translated, it gives CASSLTGGNTEAFF.

This chain links TRBV5-1 with TRBJ2-1; 13 bases agree with TRBD2. There are 16 residues in the CDR3. With 4 bases clipped from V and 12 bases from J, the junction kept 13 bases outside the gene matches. Per germline, CDR1 SGHRS and CDR2 YFSETQ. CDR3 bases: TGCGCCAGCAGCCCAAGACTAGCGGGGGGCCTCGAGGGGCAGTTCTTC. Protein: CASSPRLAGGLEGQFF.

The rearrangement uses TRBV2 and TRBJ1-5, with a tentative D call TRBD1 (5 bases). V lost 0 bases, J lost 2 bases, and 20 bases lay in between. The V gene's germline CDR1 is SNHLY and CDR2 FYNNEI. This CDR3 has 19 amino acids. The CDR3 here is CASSEALRDLPQGNQPQHF. The CDR3 DNA reads as TGTGCCAGCAGTGAAGCGCTTCGCGATCTACCACAGGGCAATCAGCCCCAGCATTTT.

This clone has only one observation. The V gene is TRBV30, the J gene TRBJ1-4; 10 bases align to TRBD1. The CDR3 has 14 amino acids. V gave up 3 bases and J gave up 8 bases; unmatched junction bases: 6. Germline CDR1 and CDR2: GTSNPN and SVGIG (reference sequence). CDR3 in DNA: TGTGCCTGGAGCCGTGGACAGGGGGAGGAAAAACTGTTTTTT. Translating gives CAWSRGQGEEKLFF.

To note about this clone: At the DNA level, this CDR3 is encoded by other sequences in the same sample as well. The chain recombines TRBV7-9 with TRBJ2-5, with D perhaps matching TRBD1 or TRBD2 (5 bases each). The CDR3 contains 13 residues. Germline V gives CDR1 SEHNR, CDR2 FQNEAQ (reference sequence). V was trimmed by 4 bases and J by 4 bases, leaving 10 bases between them. CDR3 coding DNA: TGTGCCAGCAGCTCTTCGGGACGAGAGACCCAGTACTTC. Its protein is CASSSSGRETQYF. Variable domain in full (rest from reference TRBV7-9 and TRBJ2-5): DTGVSQNPRHKITKRGQNVTFRCDPISEHNRLYWYRQTLGQGPEFLTYFQNEAQLEKSRLLSDRFSAERPKGSFSTLEIQRTEQGDSAMYLCASSSSGRETQYFGPGTRLLVL.

This clone was picked up one time. CDR3 nucleotide sequence: TGTGCCAGCAGCTTAGATTTATCCTCGAGCGGCTACACCTTC. Translation: CASSLDLSSSGYTF. The chain links TRBV11-2 to TRBJ1-2; D not certain. The CDR3 has 14 amino acids. Germline V gene sequence: CDR1 SGHAT, CDR2 FQNNGV. The V end lost 0 bases, the J end lost 8 bases, and 13 bases lay between the germline ends.